This T cell receptor beta chain was profiled in a study of cytomegalovirus exposure and HLA in healthy donors. At the level of the study: From donors who were HLA-typed, an early data release held approximately 84 million unique TCRs. Study findings and constraints: An analysis done earlier found most TCR beta V segments productive about 87% or about 30% of the time. An apparent linkage of common viral pathogens to several of the most significant clusters emerged in a later analysis. Across donors, most TCRs were seen rarely, yet some public ones were widespread.

PCR primers comprised 60 Vbeta and 13 Jbeta primers. Assay: immunoSEQ multiplex PCR; the TCRdb copy retains only in-frame clones and omits some. The repertoire consists of 95,000 to 100,000 clones, with 60% to 75% occurring once and the leading ten covering 1.5% to 2%. Per the germline V gene, CDR1 is GTSNPN and CDR2 is SVGIG (reference sequence). V was shortened by 0 bases and J by 6 bases, with 5 bases between the two germline ends. The CDR3 is made up of 11 amino acids. With regard to this clone: No antigen is known for it.

This rearrangement joins TRBV30 to TRBJ1-2; unclear D gene. This TCR came from a woman aged 40 to 50 in good health and CMV-seronegative. The sequenced sample was PBMCs. The CDR3: CAWSVADGYTF. CDR3 bases: TGTGCCTGGAGTGTAGCCGATGGCTACACCTTC. The full variable domain, with the rest looked up from reference TRBV30 and TRBJ1-2, is SQTIHQWPATLVQPVGSPLSLECTVEGTSNPNLYWYRQAAGRGLQLLFYSVGIGQISSEVPQNLSASRPQDRQFILSSKKLLLSDSGFYLCAWSVADGYTFGSGTRLTVV.